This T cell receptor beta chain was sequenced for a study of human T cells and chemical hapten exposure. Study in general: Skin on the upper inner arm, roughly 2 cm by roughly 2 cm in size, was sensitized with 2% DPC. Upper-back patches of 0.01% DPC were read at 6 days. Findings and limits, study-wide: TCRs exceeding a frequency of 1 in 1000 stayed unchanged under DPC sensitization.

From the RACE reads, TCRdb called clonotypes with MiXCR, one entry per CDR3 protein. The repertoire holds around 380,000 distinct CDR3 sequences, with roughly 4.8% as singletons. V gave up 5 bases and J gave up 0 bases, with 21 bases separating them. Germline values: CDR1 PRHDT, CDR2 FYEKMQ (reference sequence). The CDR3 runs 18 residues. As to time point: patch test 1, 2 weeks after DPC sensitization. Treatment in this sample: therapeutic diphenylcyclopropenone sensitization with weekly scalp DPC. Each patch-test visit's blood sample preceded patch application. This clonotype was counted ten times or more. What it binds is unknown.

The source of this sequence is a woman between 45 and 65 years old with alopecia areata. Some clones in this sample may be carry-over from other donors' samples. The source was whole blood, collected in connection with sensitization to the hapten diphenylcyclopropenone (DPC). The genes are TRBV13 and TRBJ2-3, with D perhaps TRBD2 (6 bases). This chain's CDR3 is CASSPEEGKGTSTDTQYF. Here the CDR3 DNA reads TGTGCCAGCAGCCCAGAGGAGGGGAAGGGTACTAGCACAGATACGCAGTATTTT. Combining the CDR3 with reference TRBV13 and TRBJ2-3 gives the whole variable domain AAGVIQSPRHLIKEKRETATLKCYPIPRHDTVYWYQQGPGQDPQFLISFYEKMQSDKGSIPDRFSAQQFSDYHSELNMSSLELGDSALYFCASSPEEGKGTSTDTQYFGPGTRLTVL.